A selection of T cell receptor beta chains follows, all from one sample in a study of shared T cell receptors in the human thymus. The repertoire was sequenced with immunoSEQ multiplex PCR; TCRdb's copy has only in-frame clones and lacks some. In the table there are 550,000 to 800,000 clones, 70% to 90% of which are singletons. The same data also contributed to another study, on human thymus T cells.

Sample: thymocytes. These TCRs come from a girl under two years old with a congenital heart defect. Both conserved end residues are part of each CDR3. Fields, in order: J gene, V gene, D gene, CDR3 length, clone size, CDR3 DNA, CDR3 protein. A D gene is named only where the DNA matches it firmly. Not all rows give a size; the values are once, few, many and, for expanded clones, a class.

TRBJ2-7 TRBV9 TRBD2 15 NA TGTGCCAGCAGCGTAGACGGGGGGGGCCTTTACGAGCAGTACTTC CASSVDGGGLYEQYF
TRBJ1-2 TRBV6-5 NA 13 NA TGTGCCAGCGGGAAGGAGGGATCCTATGGCTACACCTTC CASGKEGSYGYTF
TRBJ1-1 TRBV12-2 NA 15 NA TGTGCAAGTCGCTCTCGGGACAGTGGGGATGCTGAAGCTTTCTTT CASRSRDSGDAEAFF
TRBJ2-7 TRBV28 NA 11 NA TGTGCCAGCAGCCTCGCCTACGAGCAGTACTTC CASSLAYEQYF
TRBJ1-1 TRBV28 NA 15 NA TGTGCCAGCAGTTGGCGGGGAGTGGCGAACACTGAAGCTTTCTTT CASSWRGVANTEAFF
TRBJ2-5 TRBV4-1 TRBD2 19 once TGCGCCAGCAGCCAAGACCACCCCACCTGGCGGGGGTGGCTAGTTGCCCAGTACTTC CASSQDHPTWRGWLVAQYF
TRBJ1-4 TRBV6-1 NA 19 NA TGTGCCAGCAGTGAAGACCCGGGTTCGGTGGTGAAGACTAATGAAAAACTGTTTTTT CASSEDPGSVVKTNEKLFF
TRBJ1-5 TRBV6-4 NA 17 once TGTGCCAGCAGTGTCTCGGTGGGTCGGGAGATCATTCAGCCCCAGCATTTT CASSVSVGREIIQPQHF
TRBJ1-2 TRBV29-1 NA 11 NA TGCAGCGGTGTAGGAGGCGATGGCTACACCTTC CSGVGGDGYTF
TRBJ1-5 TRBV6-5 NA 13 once TGTGCCAGCAGCAAGGGAGGGGGTCAGCCCCAGCATTTT CASSKGGGQPQHF
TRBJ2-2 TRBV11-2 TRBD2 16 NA TGTGCCAGCAGCCTTCTAGCGGGGGTAAACACCGGGGAGCTGTTTTTT CASSLLAGVNTGELFF
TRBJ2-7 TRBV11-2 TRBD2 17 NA TGTGCCAGCAGCTTTAGTACTAGCGGGGGGCTCCCCTACGAGCAGTACTTC CASSFSTSGGLPYEQYF
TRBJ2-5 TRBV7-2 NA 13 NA TGTGCCAGCAGCCTACTTACAGGGGAGACCCAGTACTTC CASSLLTGETQYF
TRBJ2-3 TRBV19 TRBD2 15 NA TGTGCCAGTACCCAAAGCGGGGGGCACACAGATACGCAGTATTTT CASTQSGGHTDTQYF
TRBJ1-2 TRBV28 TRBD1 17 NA TGTGCCAGCAGCATGAGACAGGGCCCGAGGTTAAACTATGGCTACACCTTC CASSMRQGPRLNYGYTF
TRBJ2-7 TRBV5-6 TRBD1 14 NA TGTGCCAGCAGCTTCGGGACAGAAAAGTACGAGCAGTACTTC CASSFGTEKYEQYF
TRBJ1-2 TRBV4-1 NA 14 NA TGCGCCAGCAGCCACGTACAGTCCGACTATGGCTACACCTTC CASSHVQSDYGYTF
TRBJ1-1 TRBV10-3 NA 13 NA TGTGCCATCAGGGTTGGGCCCATAAGTGAAGCTTTCTTT CAIRVGPISEAFF
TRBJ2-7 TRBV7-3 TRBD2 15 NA TGTGCCAGCAGCCTAGGGCTAGCGGACTCCTACGAGCAGTACTTC CASSLGLADSYEQYF
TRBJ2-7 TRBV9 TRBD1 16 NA TGTGCCAGCAGCGCCCGCGGTGGGACAGGGCTACACGAGCAGTACTTC CASSARGGTGLHEQYF
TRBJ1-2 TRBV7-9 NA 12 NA TGTGCCAGCAGCTTGTGGGCCTATGGCTACACCTTC CASSLWAYGYTF
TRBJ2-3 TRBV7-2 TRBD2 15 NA TGTGCCAGCAGCTTAGTGGCGGGGGGCAGGAATACGCAGTATTTT CASSLVAGGRNTQYF
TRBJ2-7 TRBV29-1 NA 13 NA TGCAGCGTATACTCGTACTCCGGTTACGAGCAGTACTTC CSVYSYSGYEQYF
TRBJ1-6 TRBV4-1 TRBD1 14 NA TGCGCCAGCAGCCCCGGGACAGGTTTTTCACCCCTCCACTTT CASSPGTGFSPLHF
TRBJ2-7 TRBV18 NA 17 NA TGTGCCAGCTCACCCGAAACCCGGACAGCTCTCTCCTACGAGCAGTACTTC CASSPETRTALSYEQYF
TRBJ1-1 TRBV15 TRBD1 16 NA TGTGCCACCAGCAGACCGACAGGGGTAGGGTACACTGAAGCTTTCTTT CATSRPTGVGYTEAFF
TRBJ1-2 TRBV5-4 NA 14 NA TGTGCCAGCAGCTTCTCCAGGTATTCCTATGGCTACACCTTC CASSFSRYSYGYTF
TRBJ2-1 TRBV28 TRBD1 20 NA TGTGCCAGCAGTCCGAGAGGTCAGGGGGCAGCTTCGACCCAAAACAATGAGCAGTTCTTC CASSPRGQGAASTQNNEQFF
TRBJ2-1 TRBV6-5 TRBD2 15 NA TGTGCCAGCAGCCTTACTAGCGGGGGCCCAGGGAGGCAGTTCTTC CASSLTSGGPGRQFF
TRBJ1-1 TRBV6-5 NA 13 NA TGTGCCAGCTCCTGGAGGCGGAACACTGAAGCTTTCTTT CASSWRRNTEAFF
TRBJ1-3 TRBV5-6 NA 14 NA TGTGCCAGCAGCTTGGTGGGAGGGGGAAACACCATATATTTT CASSLVGGGNTIYF
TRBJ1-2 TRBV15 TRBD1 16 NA TGTGCCACCAGCAGAGAGTCAGGGGGAGCTAACTATGGCTACACCTTC CATSRESGGANYGYTF
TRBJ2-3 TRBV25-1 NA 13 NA TGTGCCAGCAACAGTGACAACACAGATACGCAGTATTTT CASNSDNTDTQYF
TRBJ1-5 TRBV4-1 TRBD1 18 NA TGCGCCAGCAGCCGGATCGGACAGGGACTTAGTAGCAATCAGCCCCAGCATTTT CASSRIGQGLSSNQPQHF
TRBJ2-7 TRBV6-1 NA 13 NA TGTGCCAGCACTAGGGACAACTCCTACGAGCAGTACTTC CASTRDNSYEQYF
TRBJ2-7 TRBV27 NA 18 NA TGTGCCAGCTGGGAGGGCAGGGGGCTTCGTATGCCAATGCACGAGCAGTACTTC CASWEGRGLRMPMHEQYF
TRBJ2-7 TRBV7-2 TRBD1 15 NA TGTGCCAGCAGCTGTACGGACAGGGGGATCCACGAGCAGTACTTC CASSCTDRGIHEQYF
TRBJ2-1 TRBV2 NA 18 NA TGTGCCAGCAGTGCAAGGGGACATCGGACTAGGTCCTACAATGAGCAGTTCTTC CASSARGHRTRSYNEQFF
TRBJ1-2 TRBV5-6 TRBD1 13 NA TGTGCCAGCAGCCCTAGACAGGGTAGGAGCTACACCTTC CASSPRQGRSYTF
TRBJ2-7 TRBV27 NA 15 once TGTGCCAGCAGTCCACCTGGGCGGGGTCCCTACGAGCAGTACTTC CASSPPGRGPYEQYF
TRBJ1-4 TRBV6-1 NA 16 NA TGTGCCAGCAGTGAAGCAAGACTGGCTCGCTATGAAAAACTGTTTTTT CASSEARLARYEKLFF
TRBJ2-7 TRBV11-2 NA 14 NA TGTGCCAGCAGCTCCCGACAGAGTTCCTACGAGCAGTACTTC CASSSRQSSYEQYF
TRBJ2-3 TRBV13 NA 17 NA TGTGCCAGCAGTTTAACTAGGTGGCTCGACGATCCGGATACGCAGTATTTT CASSLTRWLDDPDTQYF
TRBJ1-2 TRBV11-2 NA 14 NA TGTGCCAGCAGCACGAGGGCCATTAACTATGGCTACACCTTC CASSTRAINYGYTF
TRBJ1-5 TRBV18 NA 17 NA TGTGCCAGCTCACCGTATCGGGGACTCGGTAGCAATCAGCCCCAGCATTTT CASSPYRGLGSNQPQHF
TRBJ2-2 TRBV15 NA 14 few TGTGCCACCAGCTTGGGACAGAACACCGGGGAGCTGTTTTTT CATSLGQNTGELFF
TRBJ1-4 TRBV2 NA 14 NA TGTGCCAGCGAACCCCAGGGTCTCAATGAAAAACTGTTTTTT CASEPQGLNEKLFF
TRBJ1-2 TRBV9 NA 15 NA TGTGCCAGCAGCGTAGGGAGGGGAACCCTCTATGGCTACACCTTC CASSVGRGTLYGYTF
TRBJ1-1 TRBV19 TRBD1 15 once TGTGCCAGTAGTATCCTTCCCACAGGGGTCACTGAAGCTTTCTTT CASSILPTGVTEAFF
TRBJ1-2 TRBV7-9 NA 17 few TGTGCCAGCAGCCACTATCATGGGACACAGACCCGCTATGGCTACACCTTC CASSHYHGTQTRYGYTF
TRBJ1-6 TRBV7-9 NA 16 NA TGTGCCAGCAGCCGCCGGAGGGACGGCTATAATTCACCCCTCCACTTT CASSRRRDGYNSPLHF